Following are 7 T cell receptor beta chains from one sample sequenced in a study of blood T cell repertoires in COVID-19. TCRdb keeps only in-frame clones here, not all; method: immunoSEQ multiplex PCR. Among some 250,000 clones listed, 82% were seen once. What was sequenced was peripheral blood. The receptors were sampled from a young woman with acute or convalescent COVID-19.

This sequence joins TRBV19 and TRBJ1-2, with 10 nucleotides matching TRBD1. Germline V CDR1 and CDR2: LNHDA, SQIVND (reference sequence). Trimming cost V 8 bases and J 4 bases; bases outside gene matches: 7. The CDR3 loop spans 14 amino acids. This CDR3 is CASYGDRGIYGYTF. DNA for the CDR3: TGTGCCAGTTATGGGGACAGGGGAATCTATGGCTACACCTTC.

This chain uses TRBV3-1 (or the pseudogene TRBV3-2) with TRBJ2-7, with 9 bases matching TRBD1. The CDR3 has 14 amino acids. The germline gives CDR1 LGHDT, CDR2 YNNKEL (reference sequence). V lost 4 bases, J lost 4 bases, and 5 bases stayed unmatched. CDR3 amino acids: CASSRDRDFYEQYF. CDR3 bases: TGTGCCAGCAGCCGGGACAGGGATTTTTACGAGCAGTACTTC.

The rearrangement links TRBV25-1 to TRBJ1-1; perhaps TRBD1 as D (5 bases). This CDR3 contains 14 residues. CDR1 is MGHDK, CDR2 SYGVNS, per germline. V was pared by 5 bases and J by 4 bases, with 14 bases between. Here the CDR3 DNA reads TGTGCCAGCAGTACTCAGGGTTTAGGCACTGAAGCTTTCTTT. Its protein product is CASSTQGLGTEAFF.

For the CDR3, the DNA is TGCGCCAGCAGCCAAGGGAGCGGGAGGGTTGGTGAGCAGTTCTTC. This translates into CASSQGSGRVGEQFF. The chain employs TRBV4-3 and TRBJ2-1, with 10 bases that match TRBD2. The V segment lost 1 base and the J segment 9 bases; nucleotides outside the gene matches: 6. Germline V gene lookup returns CDR1 LGHNA and CDR2 YSLEER. The length of the CDR3 is 15 residues.

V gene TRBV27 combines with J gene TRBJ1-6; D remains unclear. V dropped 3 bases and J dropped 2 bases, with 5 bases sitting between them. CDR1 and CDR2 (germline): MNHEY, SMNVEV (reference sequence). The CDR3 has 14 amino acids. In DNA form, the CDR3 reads TGTGCCAGCAGTTTTCGTCCCTATAATTCACCCCTCCACTTT. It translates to CASSFRPYNSPLHF.

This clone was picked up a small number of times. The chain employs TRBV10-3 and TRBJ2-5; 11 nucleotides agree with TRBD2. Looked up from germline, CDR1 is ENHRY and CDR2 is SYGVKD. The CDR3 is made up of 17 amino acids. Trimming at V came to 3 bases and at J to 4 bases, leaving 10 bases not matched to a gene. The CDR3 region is CAISEITSGSGRETQYF. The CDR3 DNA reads TGTGCCATCAGTGAAATCACTAGCGGGAGCGGGCGAGAGACCCAGTACTTC.

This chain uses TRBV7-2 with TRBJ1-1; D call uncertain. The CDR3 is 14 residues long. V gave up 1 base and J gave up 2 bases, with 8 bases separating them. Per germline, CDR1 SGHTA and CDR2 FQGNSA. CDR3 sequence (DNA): TGTGCCAGCAGCTTAGTGAGAAAAAACACTGAAGCTTTCTTT. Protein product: CASSLVRKNTEAFF.